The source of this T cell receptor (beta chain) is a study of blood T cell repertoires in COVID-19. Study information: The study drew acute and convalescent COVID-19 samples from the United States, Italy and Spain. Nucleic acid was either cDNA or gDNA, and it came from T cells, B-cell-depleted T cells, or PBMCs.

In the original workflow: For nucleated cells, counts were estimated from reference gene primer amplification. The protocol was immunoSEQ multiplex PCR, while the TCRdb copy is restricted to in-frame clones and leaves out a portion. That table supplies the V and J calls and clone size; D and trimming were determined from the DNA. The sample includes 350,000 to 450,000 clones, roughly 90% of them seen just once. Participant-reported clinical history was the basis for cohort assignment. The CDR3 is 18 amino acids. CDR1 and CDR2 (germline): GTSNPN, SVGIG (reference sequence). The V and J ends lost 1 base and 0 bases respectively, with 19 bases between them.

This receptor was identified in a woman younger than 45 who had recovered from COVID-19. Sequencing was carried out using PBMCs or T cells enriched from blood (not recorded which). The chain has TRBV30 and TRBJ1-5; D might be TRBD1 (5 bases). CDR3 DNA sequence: TGTGCCTGGAGTGGCGGCAGGGACTCACTATTTAGCAATCAGCCCCAGCATTTT. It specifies CAWSGGRDSLFSNQPQHF.